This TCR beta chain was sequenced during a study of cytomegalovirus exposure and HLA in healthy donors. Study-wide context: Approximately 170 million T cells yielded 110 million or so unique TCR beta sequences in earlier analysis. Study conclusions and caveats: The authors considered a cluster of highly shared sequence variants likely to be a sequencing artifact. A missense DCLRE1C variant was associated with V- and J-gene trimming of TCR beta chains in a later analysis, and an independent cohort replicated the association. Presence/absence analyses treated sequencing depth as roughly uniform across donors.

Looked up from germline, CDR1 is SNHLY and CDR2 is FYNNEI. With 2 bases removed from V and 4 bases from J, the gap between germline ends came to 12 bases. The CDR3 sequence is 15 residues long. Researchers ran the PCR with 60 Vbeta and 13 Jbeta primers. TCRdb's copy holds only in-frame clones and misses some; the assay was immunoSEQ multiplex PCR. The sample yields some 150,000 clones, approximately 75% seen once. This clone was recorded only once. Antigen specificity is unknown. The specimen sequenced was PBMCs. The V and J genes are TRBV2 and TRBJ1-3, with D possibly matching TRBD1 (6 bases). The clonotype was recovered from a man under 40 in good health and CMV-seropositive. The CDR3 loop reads CASSEQGGGGNTIYF. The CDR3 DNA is TGTGCCAGCAGTGAACAAGGGGGGGGCGGAAACACCATATATTTT.